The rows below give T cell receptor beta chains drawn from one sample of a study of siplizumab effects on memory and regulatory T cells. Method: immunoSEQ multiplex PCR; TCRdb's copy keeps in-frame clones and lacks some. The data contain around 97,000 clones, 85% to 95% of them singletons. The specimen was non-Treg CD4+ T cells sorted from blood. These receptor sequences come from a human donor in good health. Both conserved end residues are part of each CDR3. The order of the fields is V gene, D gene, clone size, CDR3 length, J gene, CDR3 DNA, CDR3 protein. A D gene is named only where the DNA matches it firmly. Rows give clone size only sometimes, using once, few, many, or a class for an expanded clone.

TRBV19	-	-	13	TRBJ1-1	TGTGCCAGTAGTCCCCGGAGTTTAGGAGAAGCTTTCTTT	CASSPRSLGEAFF
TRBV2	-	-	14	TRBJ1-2	TGTGCCAGCAGTGAAGCGGTCCGTTCATCCGGCTACACCTTC	CASSEAVRSSGYTF
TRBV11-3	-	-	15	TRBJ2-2	TGTGCCAGCAGCTTAGGGAAGCTCAGAACCGGGGAGCTGTTTTTT	CASSLGKLRTGELFF
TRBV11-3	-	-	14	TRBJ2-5	TGTGCCAGCAGCTTGGGATACAGTGAAGAGACCCAGTACTTC	CASSLGYSEETQYF
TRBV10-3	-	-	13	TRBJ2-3	TGTGCCATCAGCGGACAGCCAGAAGATACGCAGTATTTT	CAISGQPEDTQYF
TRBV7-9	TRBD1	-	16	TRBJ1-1	TGTGCCAGCAGCTTAGCCTCCGGGACAGGGAATTGGGCAGCTTTCTTT	CASSLASGTGNWAAFF
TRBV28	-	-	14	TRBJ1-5	TGTGCCAGCAGGCCCACAGGGAACAATCAGCCCCAGCATTTT	CASRPTGNNQPQHF
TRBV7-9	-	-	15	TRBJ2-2	TGTGCCAGCAGCCCTGGGAGGCTAAACACCGGGGAGCTGTTTTTT	CASSPGRLNTGELFF
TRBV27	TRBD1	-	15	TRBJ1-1	TGTGCCAGCAGCCCTGGAACAGGGGATCCCTATGAAGCTTTCTTT	CASSPGTGDPYEAFF
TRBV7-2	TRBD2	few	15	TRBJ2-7	TGTGCCAGCAGTCCCGGGACTAGCGACGTAGGAGAGCAGTACTTC	CASSPGTSDVGEQYF
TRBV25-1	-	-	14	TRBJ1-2	TGTGCCAGCAGTGAATCCCTGGTCTTGGAACGCTACACCTTC	CASSESLVLERYTF
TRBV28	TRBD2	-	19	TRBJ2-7	TGTGCCAGCATCTCCTCCTTGGGACTAGCGGGAGGTGCTGAGGACGAGCAGTACTTC	CASISSLGLAGGAEDEQYF
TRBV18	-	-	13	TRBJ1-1	TGTGCCAGCTCACCACAAGACGGCTTAGAAGCTTTCTTT	CASSPQDGLEAFF
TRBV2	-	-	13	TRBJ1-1	TGTGCCAGCAGAAGGGAGAAACACACTGAAGCTTTCTTT	CASRREKHTEAFF
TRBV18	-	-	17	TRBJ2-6	TGTGCCAGCAGAAGGGGGAAACAAAGCTCTGGGGCCAACGTCCTGACTTTC	CASRRGKQSSGANVLTF
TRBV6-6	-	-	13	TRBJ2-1	TGTGCCAGCAGTTACCCGGGGAACAATGAGCAGTTCTTC	CASSYPGNNEQFF
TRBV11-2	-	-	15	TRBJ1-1	TGTGCCAGCAGCTCACCAATTACTATTGGGGCTGAAGCTTTCTTT	CASSSPITIGAEAFF
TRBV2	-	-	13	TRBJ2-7	TGTGCCAGTCTTTACCTGGAAGGCGCCGAGCAGTACTTC	CASLYLEGAEQYF
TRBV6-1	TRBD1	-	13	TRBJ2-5	TGTGCCAGCAGAAAACAGGGGCCTGAGGCCCAGTACTTC	CASRKQGPEAQYF
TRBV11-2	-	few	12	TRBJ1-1	TGTGCCAGCAGCTTAGCCCACGATACCGCTTTCTTT	CASSLAHDTAFF
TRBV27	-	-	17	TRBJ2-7	TGTGCCAGCAGTTTAACATTAGGTGCGGGACAACCCTACGAGCAGTACTTC	CASSLTLGAGQPYEQYF
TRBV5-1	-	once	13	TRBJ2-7	TGCGCCAGCAGCTTGGCCCCCGCCTACGAGCAGTACTTC	CASSLAPAYEQYF
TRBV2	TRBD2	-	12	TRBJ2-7	TGTGCCAGTTGGAGCGGGAATAGAGAGCAGTACTTC	CASWSGNREQYF
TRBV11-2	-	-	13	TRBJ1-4	TGTGCCAGCAGCTTAGCACCCCTTGAAAAACTGTTTTTT	CASSLAPLEKLFF
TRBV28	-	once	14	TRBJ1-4	TGTGCCAGCACGAGGGACGGACATAATGAAAAACTGTTTTTT	CASTRDGHNEKLFF
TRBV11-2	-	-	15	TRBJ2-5	TGTGCCAGCAGCCGGGTAGGGGGTTGGGGTGAGACCCAGTACTTC	CASSRVGGWGETQYF
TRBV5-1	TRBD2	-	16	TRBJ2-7	TGCGCCAGCAGCTTGGCTAGCGGGAGGGCATCCTACGAGCAGTACTTC	CASSLASGRASYEQYF
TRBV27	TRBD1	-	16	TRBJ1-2	TGTGCCAGCAGTCCGACTGGGAGGGGGCGACCTGATGGCTACACCTTC	CASSPTGRGRPDGYTF
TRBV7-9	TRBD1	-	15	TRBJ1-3	TGTGCCAGCAGCCGCACAGGGGGCGGTGGAAACACCATATATTTT	CASSRTGGGGNTIYF
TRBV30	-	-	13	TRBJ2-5	TGTGCCTGGAGTGTGGGACACGTAGAGACCCAGTACTTC	CAWSVGHVETQYF
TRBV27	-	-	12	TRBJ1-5	TGTGCCAGCAGTTTCCGCGATCAGCCCCAGCATTTT	CASSFRDQPQHF
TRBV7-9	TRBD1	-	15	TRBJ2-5	TGTGCCAGCAGCTTAGCGGGACAGCTGAAAGAGACCCAGTACTTC	CASSLAGQLKETQYF
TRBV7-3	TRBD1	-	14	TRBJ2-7	TGTGCCAGCAGCAAAGAAGGGACAGGGGACGAGCAGTACTTC	CASSKEGTGDEQYF